Each of the 32 T cell receptor beta chains below was sequenced from the same sample in a study of T cell responses to AZD1222 COVID-19 vaccine. The data were produced by immunoSEQ multiplex PCR, yet TCRdb's version contains in-frame clones alone and is incomplete. The profile shows about 100,000 clones, around nine tenths of them singletons. The material was peripheral blood, obtained on day 0 of AZD1222 vaccination. The origin of the receptors is an adult in good health.

V usage is TRBV4-1 and J usage is TRBJ2-7; D is possibly TRBD1 (6 bases). V lost 0 bases, J lost 2 bases, and 11 bases lay in between. The CDR3 covers 15 residues. Germline assignment: CDR1 MGHRA and CDR2 YSYEKL. The CDR3 DNA is TGCGCCAGCAGCCAAGAGACAGGCTCCACCTACGAGCAGTACTTC. Its protein product is CASSQETGSTYEQYF.

The J gene is TRBJ1-5, the V gene TRBV18; 8 nucleotides align to TRBD1. Germline trimming cut 6 bases from V and 1 base from J; bases unmatched to any gene: 5. The V gene's germline CDR1 is KGHSH and CDR2 LQKENI. The CDR3 runs 15 residues. As DNA, the CDR3 is TGTGCCAGCTCTTTCGGACAGGGCAGCAATCAGCCCCAGCATTTT. It yields the protein CASSFGQGSNQPQHF.

The gene calls are TRBV6-5 and TRBJ1-1; D gene uncertain. Germline assignment: CDR1 MNHEY and CDR2 SVGAGI. The CDR3 is 13 residues long. Trimming pared 0 bases from V and 7 bases from J, leaving 9 bases between. The DNA of the CDR3 is TGTGCCAGCAGTTACTCAGTACACCTTGAAGCTTTCTTT. Translated: CASSYSVHLEAFF.

The V and J genes are TRBV5-1 and TRBJ2-5, with 11 bases aligning to TRBD1. CDR1 is SGHRS, CDR2 YFSETQ, per germline. V gave up 1 base and J gave up 5 bases; unmatched junction bases: 4. The CDR3 has 15 residues. CDR3 amino acids: CASSLTGQGGETQYF. CDR3 DNA: TGCGCCAGCAGCTTGACGGGACAGGGGGGCGAGACCCAGTACTTC.

The chain recombines TRBV7-3 with TRBJ2-1; D uncertain. CDR3 length: 14 amino acids. Germline CDR1 is SGHTA and CDR2 is FQGTGA. V lost 5 bases to trimming and J lost 6 bases, with 14 bases between them. The CDR3 sequence is CASSPTGRINEQFF. DNA of the CDR3: TGTGCCAGCAGCCCCACCGGACGGATCAATGAGCAGTTCTTC.

V is TRBV28 and J is TRBJ2-1; the match to TRBD2 covers 11 bases. CDR1 is MDHEN, CDR2 SYDVKM, per germline. This CDR3 comprises 15 residues. Trimming at V came to 6 bases and at J to 3 bases, leaving 4 bases not matched to a gene. The CDR3 is CASRSGTSGYNEQFF. CDR3 coding DNA: TGTGCCAGCAGATCGGGGACTAGCGGCTACAATGAGCAGTTCTTC. The whole variable domain, remainder taken from reference TRBV28 and TRBJ2-1, is DVKVTQSSRYLVKRTGEKVFLECVQDMDHENMFWYRQDPGLGLRLIYFSYDVKMKEKGDIPEGYSVSREKKERFSLILESASTNQTSMYLCASRSGTSGYNEQFFGPGTRLTVL.

V is TRBV5-1 and J is TRBJ2-2; D perhaps matches TRBD2 (6 bases). This CDR3 spans 18 amino acids. CDR1 SGHRS and CDR2 YFSETQ come from the germline V gene. Trimming took 4 bases from V and 0 from J, leaving 19 bases between them. CDR3 in amino acids: CASSRGTEILANTGELFF. CDR3 DNA: TGCGCCAGCAGCCGCGGGACCGAAATACTAGCGAACACCGGGGAGCTGTTTTTT.

The V call is TRBV6-4, the J call TRBJ2-6, with 8 bases fitting TRBD1. V lost 3 bases and J lost 0; bases outside the gene matches: 1. This CDR3 has 16 amino acids. The V gene's germline CDR1 is MRHNA and CDR2 SNTAGT. For the CDR3, the DNA is TGTGCCAGCAGTGAGGGGACAGGCTCTGGGGCCAACGTCCTGACTTTC. It yields the protein CASSEGTGSGANVLTF.

This chain joins TRBV3-1 (or the pseudogene TRBV3-2) and TRBJ1-2; D might be TRBD1 (6 bases). Per the germline V gene, CDR1 is LGHDT and CDR2 is YNNKEL (reference sequence). The CDR3 contains 14 residues. The germline V and J ends were trimmed by 4 bases and 8 bases, with 17 bases remaining between them. CDR3 sequence: CASSRGARGLGYTF. The DNA for the CDR3 is TGTGCCAGCAGCCGGGGGGCCAGGGGCCTGGGCTACACCTTC.

DNA for the CDR3: TGTGCCAGTAGTATAACTTTTTACAATGAGCAGTTCTTC. This sequence encodes CASSITFYNEQFF. The V gene is TRBV19, the J gene TRBJ2-1, with unresolved D. The germline gives CDR1 LNHDA, CDR2 SQIVND (reference sequence). This CDR3 spans 13 amino acids. The V end lost 2 bases, the J end lost 4 bases, and 6 bases lay between the germline ends.

The chain recombines TRBV15 with TRBJ1-2, with no clear D. Trimming removed 5 bases at V and 1 base at J, with 8 bases between. CDR3 size: 13 residues. Germline V lookup: CDR1 LNHNV, CDR2 YYDKDF (reference sequence). CDR3 nucleotide sequence: TGTGCCACCAGCCCCACCAATAACTATGGCTACACCTTC. This encodes CATSPTNNYGYTF. The full variable domain, completed using reference TRBV15 and TRBJ1-2, is DAMVIQNPRYQVTQFGKPVTLSCSQTLNHNVMYWYQQKSSQAPKLLFHYYDKDFNNEADTPDNFQSRRPNTSFCFLDIRSPGLGDTAMYLCATSPTNNYGYTFGSGTRLTVV.

The rearrangement uses TRBV28 and TRBJ2-7, with D maybe TRBD2 (6 bases). Per germline, CDR1 MDHEN and CDR2 SYDVKM. This CDR3 spans 15 amino acids. Trimming left V 5 bases short and J 3 bases short, with 17 bases between. This CDR3 reads CASSMVGGMGYEQYF. DNA of the CDR3: TGTGCCAGCAGTATGGTGGGGGGTATGGGCTACGAGCAGTACTTC.

The rearrangement uses TRBV5-1 and TRBJ2-1; tentatively, D is TRBD1 or TRBD2 (7 bases each). This CDR3 region has 15 residues. Germline V gene data show CDR1 as SGHRS and CDR2 as YFSETQ. V dropped 3 bases and J dropped 3 bases, with 13 bases sitting between them. The DNA for the CDR3 is TGCGCCAGCAGCTCGAGCGGGACAGACTACAATGAGCAGTTCTTC. Protein: CASSSSGTDYNEQFF.

The V call is TRBV27, the J call TRBJ1-3, with D possibly TRBD1 on 5 matching bases. The CDR3 runs 15 residues. The germline gives CDR1 MNHEY, CDR2 SMNVEV (reference sequence). V lost 5 bases, J lost 0 bases, and 11 bases lay in between. The CDR3 loop reads CASSPDIYSGNTIYF. The CDR3 nucleotides read TGTGCCAGCAGTCCGGACATTTACTCTGGAAACACCATATATTTT.

The chain couples TRBV28 to TRBJ2-6; unclear D gene. The CDR3 loop spans 15 amino acids. V lost 2 bases, J lost 0 bases, and 5 bases lay in between. The germline V gene has CDR1 MDHEN and CDR2 SYDVKM. The CDR3 DNA reads as TGTGCCAGCAGTTTACAGGTCTCTGGGGCCAACGTCCTGACTTTC. Protein: CASSLQVSGANVLTF.

The rearrangement uses TRBV6-6 and TRBJ1-5; a possible D gene is TRBD1 (5 bases). Germline CDR1 and CDR2: MNHNY and SVGAGI (reference sequence). V gave up 6 bases and J gave up 1 base, with 13 bases separating them. The CDR3 length is 15 residues. As DNA, the CDR3 is TGTGCCAGCAGCCCGCAAAAGGGGAGCAATCAGCCCCAGCATTTT. This codes for CASSPQKGSNQPQHF.

Points on this clone: The junction and the germline gene differ at one end; a read error may be behind it. The J gene is TRBJ2-2, the V gene TRBV9; 9 bases fit TRBD2. Germline CDR1 SGDLS, CDR2 YYNGEE. This CDR3 is 15 amino acids long. The CDR3 nucleotides are TGTGCCAGCAACGTAGATACTAGCGGGACCGGGGAGCTGTTTTTT. Residues: CASNVDTSGTGELFF.

With respect to this clone: The same CDR3 is also encoded by other DNA sequences in this sample. The chain combines TRBV28 with TRBJ1-6; perhaps TRBD1 as D (5 bases). CDR1 and CDR2 (germline): MDHEN, SYDVKM. The CDR3 is 12 amino acids. V was shortened by 6 bases and J by 10 bases, with 10 bases between the two germline ends. The CDR3 loop reads CASRGGGSPLHF. The CDR3 DNA reads TGTGCCAGCAGGGGGGGTGGGTCACCCCTCCACTTT.

The rearrangement uses TRBV5-4 and TRBJ2-7; D is perhaps TRBD1 (6 bases). CDR3 size: 15 residues. The V gene's germline CDR1 is SGHNT and CDR2 YYREEE (reference sequence). Trimming stripped 4 bases from V and 2 bases from J, with 16 bases between. CDR3 amino acids: CASSNRDTVTYEQYF. The CDR3, as DNA: TGTGCCAGCAGCAACCGGGACACCGTAACCTACGAGCAGTACTTC.

A single count supports this clone. The V and J genes are TRBV30 and TRBJ1-6; D not certain. The V end was cut by 4 bases, the J end by 5 bases, with 9 bases between. The CDR3 is 13 amino acids. From germline, CDR1 is GTSNPN and CDR2 SVGIG (reference sequence). CDR3 nucleotides: TGTGCCTGGACTTCGAAACATAATTCACCCCTCCACTTT. This sequence encodes CAWTSKHNSPLHF.

The rearrangement links TRBV27 to TRBJ1-5, with D perhaps matching TRBD1 (6 bases). This CDR3 is built from 14 residues. V gave up 5 bases and J gave up 3 bases, with 11 bases separating them. CDR1 is MNHEY, CDR2 SMNVEV, per germline (reference sequence). The CDR3 is CASSAQGSNQPQHF. DNA for the CDR3: TGTGCCAGCAGTGCACAGGGTTCCAATCAGCCCCAGCATTTT.

V gene TRBV20-1 combines with J gene TRBJ2-2, with TRBD2 matching over 8 bases. This CDR3 has 15 amino acids. Germline assignment: CDR1 DFQATT and CDR2 SNEGSKA (reference sequence). V lost 3 bases, J lost 7 bases, and 10 bases stayed unmatched. CDR3 nucleotides: TGCAGTGCTAGTGTACCGGGAGGGCCCGACGGGGAGCTGTTTTTT. Its translation is CSASVPGGPDGELFF.

The chain carries TRBV18 and TRBJ2-2; D not resolved. Trimming pared 3 bases from V and 1 base from J, leaving 6 bases between. This CDR3 has 14 residues. CDR1 KGHSH and CDR2 LQKENI come from the germline V gene. DNA for the CDR3: TGTGCCAGCTCACCGGCTAGGAACACCGGGGAGCTGTTTTTT. As protein: CASSPARNTGELFF.

The rearrangement uses TRBV11-3 and TRBJ2-1; D perhaps matches TRBD1 (6 bases). The CDR3 is 15 residues long. Per germline, CDR1 SGHNT and CDR2 YENEEA. Trimming left V 0 bases short and J 0 bases short, with 6 bases between. The CDR3 protein is CASSLEGGSYNEQFF. In nucleotides, the CDR3 is TGTGCCAGCAGCTTAGAAGGGGGCTCCTACAATGAGCAGTTCTTC.

This chain joins TRBV19 and TRBJ2-2, with no clear D. The germline gives CDR1 LNHDA, CDR2 SQIVND (reference sequence). Trimming removed 10 bases at V and 0 bases at J, with 24 bases between. The CDR3 totals 18 residues. The CDR3 reads CATTTKGPSATNTGELFF. Written as DNA, the CDR3 is TGTGCCACCACAACCAAAGGCCCTTCAGCCACGAACACCGGGGAGCTGTTTTTT. Together with reference TRBV19 and TRBJ2-2, the CDR3 gives the full variable domain: DGGITQSPKYLFRKEGQNVTLSCEQNLNHDAMYWYRQDPGQGLRLIYYSQIVNDFQKGDIAEGYSVSREKKESFPLTVTSAQKNPTAFYLCATTTKGPSATNTGELFFGEGSRLTVL.

This clone was counted once. The DNA of the CDR3 is TGTGCCAGTAGTATTATCCGGGACGAGCAGTTCTTC. The encoded protein is CASSIIRDEQFF. The chain links TRBV19 to TRBJ2-1; D might be TRBD1 or TRBD2, each matching 5 bases. V was shortened by 3 bases and J by 10 bases, with 10 bases between the two germline ends. The germline CDR1 and CDR2 sequences are LNHDA and SQIVND (reference sequence). This CDR3 is built from 12 residues.

The chain is built from TRBV30 and TRBJ1-5, with D tentatively TRBD1 (6 bases). Trimming took off 3 bases at V and 7 bases at J, with 13 bases between the two ends. This CDR3 comprises 13 residues. The germline CDR1 and CDR2 sequences are GTSNPN and SVGIG (reference sequence). The CDR3 DNA reads as TGTGCCTGGAGCCTCAGGGGTGACCAGCCCCAGCATTTT. Translating gives CAWSLRGDQPQHF.

The chain uses TRBV15 and TRBJ2-1; TRBD2 might be the D (6 bases). Trimming left V 1 base short and J 4 bases short, with 14 bases between. Per germline, CDR1 LNHNV and CDR2 YYDKDF (reference sequence). The CDR3 runs 16 residues. The CDR3 DNA is TGTGCCACCAGCAGAGCGGGAGAGGTGGGTTACAATGAGCAGTTCTTC. Translation: CATSRAGEVGYNEQFF.

DNA for the CDR3: TGCGCCAGCAGTGAGCTACAGGGAACTGAAGCTTTCTTT. Protein: CASSELQGTEAFF. The V and J genes are TRBV10-2 and TRBJ1-1; D is perhaps TRBD1 (6 bases). Between the trimmed V and J ends, which lost 2 bases and 5 bases, there was a span of 9 bases. Germline lookup yields CDR1 WSHSY and CDR2 SAAADI. The CDR3 sequence is 13 residues long.

Comments on this clone: An end of the junction does not agree with germline; a read error may underlie this. The chain is built from TRBV7-7 and TRBJ2-7, with D hard to call. Germline-derived CDR1 and CDR2 are SSHAT and FNYEAQ (reference sequence). This CDR3 has 13 amino acids. The CDR3 DNA is TGTGCTAGCAGCTTATCGGGCTTGCACGAGCAGTACTTC. Protein sequence: CASSLSGLHEQYF.

The CDR3 DNA reads as TGTGCCATCAGACAAAGCGGGAGCACAGATACGCAGTATTTT. Translation: CAIRQSGSTDTQYF. This chain joins TRBV10-3 and TRBJ2-3, with a weak D call TRBD2 (6 bases). V was pared by 6 bases and J by 0 bases, with 10 bases between. The length of the CDR3 is 14 residues. Germline V CDR1 and CDR2: ENHRY, SYGVKD.

This chain connects TRBV27 to TRBJ2-3; a weak D match, TRBD2 (6 bases). The length of the CDR3 is 17 residues. Trimming stripped 0 bases from V and 3 bases from J, with 16 bases between. Looked up from germline, CDR1 is MNHEY and CDR2 is SMNVEV (reference sequence). This CDR3 is CASSLSSGVEGTDTQYF. CDR3 nucleotide sequence: TGTGCCAGCAGTTTATCTTCGGGTGTGGAGGGTACAGATACGCAGTATTTT.